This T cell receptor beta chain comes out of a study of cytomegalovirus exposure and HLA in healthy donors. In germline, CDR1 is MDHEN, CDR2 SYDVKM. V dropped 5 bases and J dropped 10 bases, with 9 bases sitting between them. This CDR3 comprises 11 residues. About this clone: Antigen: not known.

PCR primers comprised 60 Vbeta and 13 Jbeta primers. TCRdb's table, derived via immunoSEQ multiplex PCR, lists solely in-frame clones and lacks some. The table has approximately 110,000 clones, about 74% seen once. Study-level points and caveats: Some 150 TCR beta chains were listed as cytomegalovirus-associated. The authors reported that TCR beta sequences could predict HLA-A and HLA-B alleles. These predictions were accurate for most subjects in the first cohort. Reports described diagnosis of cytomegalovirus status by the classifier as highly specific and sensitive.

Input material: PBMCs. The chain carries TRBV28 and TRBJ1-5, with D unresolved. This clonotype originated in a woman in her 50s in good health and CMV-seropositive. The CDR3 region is CASSPDIPQHF. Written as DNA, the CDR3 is TGTGCCAGCAGTCCAGACATCCCCCAGCATTTT.